This entry lists 23 T cell receptor beta chains sequenced from one sample in a study of blood T cell repertoires in COVID-19. Only in-frame clones appear in the TCRdb table, and some are missing; sequencing was by immunoSEQ multiplex PCR. Here the sample spans approximately 250,000 clones, around 80% being singletons. Specimen: PBMCs or T cells enriched from blood (not recorded which). The receptors stem from a man aged 35-49 years who had recovered from COVID-19.

The chain joins TRBV29-1 to TRBJ2-7; TRBD2 is a possible D gene (5 bases). V dropped 3 bases and J dropped 5 bases, with 11 bases sitting between them. Germline lookup yields CDR1 SQVTM and CDR2 ANQGSEA. CDR3 length: 12 amino acids. CDR3 region: CSVDDGEHEQYF. The CDR3 nucleotides are TGCAGCGTTGATGACGGGGAACACGAGCAGTACTTC.

V is TRBV28 and J is TRBJ2-1, with TRBD2 matching over 7 bases. The J segment lost 6 bases and the V segment lost 6 bases, leaving 11 bases of the junction unmatched. The CDR3 loop spans 15 amino acids. The germline V gene has CDR1 MDHEN and CDR2 SYDVKM. CDR3 nucleotides: TGTGCCAGCAGACATATAGCGGGCTCGGCCAATGAGCAGTTCTTC. Residues: CASRHIAGSANEQFF.

V usage is TRBV5-6 and J usage is TRBJ2-1; tentatively, D is TRBD1 (5 bases). This CDR3 spans 16 amino acids. V was pared by 3 bases and J by 1 base, with 14 bases between. Germline CDR1 SGHDT, CDR2 YYEEEE. CDR3 protein: CASSWMTEMSYNEQFF. Written as DNA, the CDR3 is TGTGCCAGCAGCTGGATGACAGAGATGTCCTACAATGAGCAGTTCTTC.

The V and J genes are TRBV21-1 and TRBJ1-5; whether TRBD1, the table's D call, matches the DNA was not checked. TRBV21-1 is tagged as a pseudogene. The CDR3 extends over 12 amino acids. The CDR3 DNA is TGTGCCAGCAGCCCGACAGGTCAGCCCCAGCATTTT. This codes for CASSPTGQPQHF.

This sequence joins TRBV29-1 and TRBJ1-2, with 9 bases identical to TRBD1. In germline, CDR1 is SQVTM, CDR2 ANQGSEA. The V and J ends lost 7 bases and 4 bases, in that order; junction bases with no gene match: 7. This CDR3 is built from 13 residues. The DNA of the CDR3 is TGCAGCGCGGACAGGGGTCAGGGCTATGGCTACACCTTC. Amino acids: CSADRGQGYGYTF.

V is TRBV7-9 and J is TRBJ2-7; no firm D call. Germline assignment: CDR1 SEHNR and CDR2 FQNEAQ (reference sequence). The V end was cut by 7 bases, the J end by 0 bases, with 10 bases between. This CDR3 has 13 amino acids. The CDR3 loop reads CASTDWSSYEQYF. DNA for the CDR3: TGTGCCAGCACTGACTGGAGCTCCTACGAGCAGTACTTC.

The genes are TRBV10-3 and TRBJ2-1; TRBD2 aligns across 13 bases. There are 15 residues in the CDR3. Looked up from germline, CDR1 is ENHRY and CDR2 is SYGVKD. Losses at the gene ends were 10 bases for V and 8 bases for J; bases not matched to a gene: 11. This chain's CDR3 is CANSQGTSGTHEQFF. Written as DNA, the CDR3 is TGTGCCAACTCGCAGGGGACTAGCGGGACTCATGAGCAGTTCTTC.

The CDR3 spells CASSLVGAGGEQYF. Written as DNA, the CDR3 is TGTGCCAGCAGCTTAGTAGGCGCGGGGGGTGAGCAGTACTTC. V is TRBV7-8 and J is TRBJ2-7, with TRBD2 matching over 8 bases. This CDR3 has 14 amino acids. Germline CDR1 and CDR2: SGHVS and FQNEAQ. The V segment lost 1 base and the J segment 7 bases; nucleotides outside the gene matches: 6. Drawing the rest from reference TRBV7-8 and TRBJ2-7, the complete variable domain is GAGVSQSPRYKVAKRGQDVALRCDPISGHVSLFWYQQALGQGPEFLTYFQNEAQLDKSGLPSDRFFAERPEGSVSTLKIQRTQQEDSAVYLCASSLVGAGGEQYFGPGTRLTVT.

The chain recombines TRBV6-5 with TRBJ2-4; tentatively, D is TRBD2 (5 bases). CDR3 length: 15 amino acids. From germline, CDR1 is MNHEY and CDR2 SVGAGI. Trimming left V 6 bases short and J 2 bases short, with 14 bases between. The CDR3 protein is CASSPGLGTKNIQYF. The CDR3, as DNA: TGTGCCAGCAGCCCGGGATTAGGGACCAAAAACATTCAGTACTTC.

This chain uses TRBV3-1 (or the pseudogene TRBV3-2) with TRBJ2-1; perhaps TRBD2 as D (7 bases). This CDR3 contains 17 residues. Germline V gene sequence: CDR1 LGHDT, CDR2 YNNKEL (reference sequence). V lost 3 bases and J lost 1, with 16 bases in between. The CDR3 loop is CASSHFWAGASYNEQFF. The CDR3 DNA sequence: TGTGCCAGCAGCCATTTTTGGGCGGGGGCGTCCTACAATGAGCAGTTCTTC.

The rearrangement uses TRBV28 and TRBJ2-3; TRBD2 aligns across 12 bases. The ends lost 6 bases at V and 5 bases at J; junction bases unmatched: 9. The CDR3 runs to 16 residues. From germline, CDR1 is MDHEN and CDR2 SYDVKM. The CDR3 here is CASRSSGGALVDTQYF. CDR3 sequence (DNA): TGTGCCAGCAGGTCTAGCGGGGGGGCTTTGGTAGATACGCAGTATTTT.

The rearrangement joins TRBV2 to TRBJ2-5, with D perhaps TRBD2 (6 bases). The V gene lost 4 bases and the J gene lost 4 bases, with 13 bases spanning the gap. The germline gives CDR1 SNHLY, CDR2 FYNNEI. The CDR3 contains 14 residues. The CDR3 is CASSVRGDRETQYF. The CDR3 DNA follows: TGTGCCAGCAGTGTGCGCGGGGATAGAGAGACCCAGTACTTC.

The rearrangement uses TRBV5-1 and TRBJ1-5; TRBD1 is a possible D gene (6 bases). From germline, CDR1 is SGHRS and CDR2 YFSETQ. The CDR3 spans 18 residues. The V gene lost 0 bases and the J gene lost 2 bases, with 18 bases spanning the gap. The CDR3 loop reads CASSLGQQGEKGNQPQHF. In DNA form, the CDR3 reads TGCGCCAGCAGCTTGGGACAACAGGGTGAGAAGGGCAATCAGCCCCAGCATTTT.

The chain recombines TRBV12-3 or TRBV12-4 with TRBJ1-1; D call uncertain. This CDR3 comprises 13 residues. Deletions cut 2 bases from V and 1 base from J, with 5 bases between. The CDR3 DNA follows: TGTGCCAGCAGTTTACAGGCGAACACTGAAGCTTTCTTT. Translating it yields CASSLQANTEAFF.

V gene TRBV9 combines with J gene TRBJ1-1, with D perhaps TRBD1 (6 bases). V gave up 1 base and J gave up 1 base, with 11 bases separating them. The CDR3 totals 15 residues. In germline, CDR1 is SGDLS, CDR2 YYNGEE. The CDR3 sequence: CASSVTGHSNTEAFF. The CDR3 DNA is TGTGCCAGCAGCGTAACGGGACATTCGAACACTGAAGCTTTCTTT.

This clone was observed a few times. The J gene is TRBJ2-7, the V gene TRBV7-9; 8 bases match TRBD2. V gave up 5 bases and J gave up 5 bases; unmatched junction bases: 5. Germline loops: CDR1 SEHNR, CDR2 FQNEAQ (reference sequence). This CDR3 comprises 13 residues. CDR3 in amino acids: CASSVSGGNEQYF. CDR3 bases: TGTGCCAGCAGCGTAAGCGGGGGCAACGAGCAGTACTTC.

The gene calls are TRBV15 and TRBJ2-5, with 13 bases lining up with TRBD2. V lost 8 bases to trimming and J lost 5 bases; unmatched junction nucleotides: 8. Per the germline V gene, CDR1 is LNHNV and CDR2 is YYDKDF (reference sequence). The length of the CDR3 is 15 residues. The CDR3 region has the DNA TGTGCCACCGGGACTAGCGGGGCCCTAGGGGAGACCCAGTACTTC. Its translation: CATGTSGALGETQYF. Full variable domain (rest looked up from reference TRBV15 and TRBJ2-5): DAMVIQNPRYQVTQFGKPVTLSCSQTLNHNVMYWYQQKSSQAPKLLFHYYDKDFNNEADTPDNFQSRRPNTSFCFLDIRSPGLGDTAMYLCATGTSGALGETQYFGPGTRLLVL.

The chain couples TRBV5-5 to TRBJ1-2; no clear D gene. Germline CDR1 is SGHKS and CDR2 is YYEKEE (reference sequence). Deletions cut 0 bases from V and 5 bases from J, with 11 bases between. The CDR3 is 14 amino acids. CDR3 DNA: TGTGCCAGCAGCTTGGCGATGGAGTTTTATGGCTACACCTTC. Encoded protein: CASSLAMEFYGYTF.

A single count supports this clone. The chain joins TRBV6-6 to TRBJ1-2; 7 nucleotides line up with TRBD1. This CDR3 is 15 amino acids long. Germline trimming cut 2 bases from V and 3 bases from J; bases unmatched to any gene: 6. Germline CDR1 is MNHNY and CDR2 is SVGAGI (reference sequence). CDR3 nucleotides: TGTGCCAGCAGTTACCCCGGACAGGCGGACTATGGCTACACCTTC. This encodes CASSYPGQADYGYTF.

The rearrangement joins TRBV2 to TRBJ1-1, with D possibly TRBD1 on 5 matching bases. V gave up 8 bases and J gave up 1 base, with 5 bases separating them. The CDR3 contains 11 residues. The V gene's germline CDR1 is SNHLY and CDR2 FYNNEI. The CDR3 loop reads CASQGNTEAFF. DNA of the CDR3: TGTGCCAGCCAGGGGAACACTGAAGCTTTCTTT.

The rearrangement uses TRBV24-1 and TRBJ2-7, with unresolved D. Germline CDR1 and CDR2: KGHDR and SFDVKD. The CDR3 contains 15 residues. V lost 3 bases, J lost 0 bases, and 11 bases lay in between. The DNA of the CDR3 is TGTGCCACCAGTGATACACAAGAACCCTCCTACGAGCAGTACTTC. This sequence encodes CATSDTQEPSYEQYF.

CDR3 residues: CASSPTRGRQPQHF. In DNA form, the CDR3 reads TGTGCCAGCTCACCAACGCGGGGGCGGCAGCCCCAGCATTTT. The rearrangement links TRBV18 to TRBJ1-5, with D possibly TRBD1 on 6 matching bases. Germline lookup yields CDR1 KGHSH and CDR2 LQKENI. Trimming took off 2 bases at V and 7 bases at J, with 12 bases between the two ends. The CDR3 totals 14 residues.

The chain combines TRBV5-8 with TRBJ1-4; D remains ambiguous. The CDR3 is 13 residues long. With 6 bases removed from V and 8 bases from J, the gap between germline ends came to 14 bases. CDR1 is SGHTS and CDR2 is YDEGEE in the germline V gene. CDR3 in DNA: TGTGCCAGCACCCTGGGTGGGAGCGAAAAACTGTTTTTT. Protein: CASTLGGSEKLFF.